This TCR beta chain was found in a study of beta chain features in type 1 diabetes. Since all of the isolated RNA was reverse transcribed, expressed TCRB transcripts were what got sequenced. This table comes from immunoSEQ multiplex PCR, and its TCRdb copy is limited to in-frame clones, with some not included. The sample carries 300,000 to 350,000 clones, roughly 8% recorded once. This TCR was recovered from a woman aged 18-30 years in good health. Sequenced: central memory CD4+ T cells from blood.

The CDR3 reads CASSSYHISSNYGYTF. As DNA, the CDR3 is TGTGCCAGCAGCTCATACCATATCTCTTCTAACTATGGCTACACCTTC. V is TRBV7-8 and J is TRBJ1-2; D not resolved. Per germline, CDR1 SGHVS and CDR2 FQNEAQ. This CDR3 comprises 16 residues. V was trimmed by 4 bases and J by 0 bases, leaving 15 bases between them.